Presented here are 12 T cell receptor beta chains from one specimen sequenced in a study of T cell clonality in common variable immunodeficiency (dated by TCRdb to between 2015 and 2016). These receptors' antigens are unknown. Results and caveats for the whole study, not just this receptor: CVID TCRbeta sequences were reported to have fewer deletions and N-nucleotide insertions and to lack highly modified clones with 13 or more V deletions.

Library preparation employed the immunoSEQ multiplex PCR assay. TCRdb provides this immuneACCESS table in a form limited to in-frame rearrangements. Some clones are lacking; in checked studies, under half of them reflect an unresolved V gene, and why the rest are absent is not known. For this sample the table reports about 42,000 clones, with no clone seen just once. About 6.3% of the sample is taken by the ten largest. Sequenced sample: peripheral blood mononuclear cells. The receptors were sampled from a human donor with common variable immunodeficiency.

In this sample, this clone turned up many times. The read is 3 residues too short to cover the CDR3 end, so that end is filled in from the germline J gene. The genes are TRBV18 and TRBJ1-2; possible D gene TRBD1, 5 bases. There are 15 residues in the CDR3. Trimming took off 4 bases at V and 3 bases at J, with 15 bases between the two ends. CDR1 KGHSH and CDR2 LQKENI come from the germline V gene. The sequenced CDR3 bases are TGTGCCAGCTCACTCGACAGCGGGTTTGACTATGGC. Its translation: CASSLDSGFDYG. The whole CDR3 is CASSLDSGFDYGYTF.

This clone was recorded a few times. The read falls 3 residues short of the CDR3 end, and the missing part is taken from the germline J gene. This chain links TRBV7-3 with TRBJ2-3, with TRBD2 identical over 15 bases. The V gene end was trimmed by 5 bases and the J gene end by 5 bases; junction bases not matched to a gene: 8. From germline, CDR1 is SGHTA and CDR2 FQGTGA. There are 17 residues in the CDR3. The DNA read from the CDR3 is TGTGCCAGCAGCCCCGGACTAGCGGGAGGGCCGGGAGATACG. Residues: CASSPGLAGGPGDT. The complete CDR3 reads CASSPGLAGGPGDTQYF.

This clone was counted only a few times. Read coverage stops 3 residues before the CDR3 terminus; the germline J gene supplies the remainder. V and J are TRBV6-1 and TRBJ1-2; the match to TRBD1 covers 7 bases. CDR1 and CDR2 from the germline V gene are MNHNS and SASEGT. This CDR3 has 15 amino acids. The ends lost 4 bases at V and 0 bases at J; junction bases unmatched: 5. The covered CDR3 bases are TGTGCCAGCAGTGGACAGGGCTTAGCTAACTATGGC. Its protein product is CASSGQGLANYG. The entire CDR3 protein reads CASSGQGLANYGYTF.

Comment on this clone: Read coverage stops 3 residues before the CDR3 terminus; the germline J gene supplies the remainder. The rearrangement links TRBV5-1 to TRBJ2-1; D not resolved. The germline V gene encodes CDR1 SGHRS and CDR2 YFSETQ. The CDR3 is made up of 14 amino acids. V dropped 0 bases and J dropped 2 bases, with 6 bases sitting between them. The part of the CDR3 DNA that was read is TGCGCCAGCAGCTTGGAGGCAGCCTACAATGAG. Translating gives CASSLEAAYNE. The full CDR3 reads CASSLEAAYNEQFF. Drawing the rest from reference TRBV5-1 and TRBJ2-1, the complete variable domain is KAGVTQTPRYLIKTRGQQVTLSCSPISGHRSVSWYQQTPGQGLQFLFEYFSETQRNKGNFPGRFSGRQFSNSRSEMNVSTLELGDSALYLCASSLEAAYNEQFFGPGTRLTVL.

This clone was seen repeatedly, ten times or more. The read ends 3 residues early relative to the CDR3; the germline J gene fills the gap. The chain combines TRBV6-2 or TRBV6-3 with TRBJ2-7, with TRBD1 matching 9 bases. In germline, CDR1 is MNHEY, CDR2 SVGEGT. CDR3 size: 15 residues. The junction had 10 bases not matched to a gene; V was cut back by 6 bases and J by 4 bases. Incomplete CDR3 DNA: TGTGCCAGCAGACTCTACGGACAGGGGAATTACGAG. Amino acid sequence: CASRLYGQGNYE. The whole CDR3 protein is CASRLYGQGNYEQYF.

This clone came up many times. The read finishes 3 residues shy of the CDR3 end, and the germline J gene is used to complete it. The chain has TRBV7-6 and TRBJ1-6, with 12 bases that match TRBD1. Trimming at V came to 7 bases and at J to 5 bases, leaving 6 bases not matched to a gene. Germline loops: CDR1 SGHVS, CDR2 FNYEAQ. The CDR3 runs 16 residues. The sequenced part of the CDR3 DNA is TGTGCCAGCACCAGGGGGACAGGGGGCGATAATTCACCC. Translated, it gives CASTRGTGGDNSP. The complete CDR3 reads CASTRGTGGDNSPLHF.

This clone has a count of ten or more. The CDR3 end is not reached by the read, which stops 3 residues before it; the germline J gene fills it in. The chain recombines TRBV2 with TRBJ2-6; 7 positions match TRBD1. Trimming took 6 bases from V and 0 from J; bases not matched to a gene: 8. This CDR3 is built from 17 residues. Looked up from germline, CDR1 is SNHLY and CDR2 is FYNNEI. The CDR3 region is CASRTPGGYSGANVLTF. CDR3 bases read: TGTGCCAGCAGGACGCCAGGGGGATACTCTGGGGCCAACGTC.

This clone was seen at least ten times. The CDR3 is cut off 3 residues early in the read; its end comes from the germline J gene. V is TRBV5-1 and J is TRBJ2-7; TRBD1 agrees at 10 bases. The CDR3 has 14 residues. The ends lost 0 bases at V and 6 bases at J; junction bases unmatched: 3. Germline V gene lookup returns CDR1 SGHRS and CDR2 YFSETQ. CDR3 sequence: CASSLEGQGGEQYF. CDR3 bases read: TGCGCCAGCAGCTTGGAAGGACAGGGGGGCGAG.

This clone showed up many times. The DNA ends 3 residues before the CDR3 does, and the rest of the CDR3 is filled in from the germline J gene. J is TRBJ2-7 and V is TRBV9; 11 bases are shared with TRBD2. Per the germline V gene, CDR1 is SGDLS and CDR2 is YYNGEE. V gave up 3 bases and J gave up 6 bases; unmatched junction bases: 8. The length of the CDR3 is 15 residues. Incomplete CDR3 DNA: TGTGCCAGCAGCGGAGCTAGCGGGGGGATCGGCGAG. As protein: CASSGASGGIGE. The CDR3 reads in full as CASSGASGGIGEQYF.

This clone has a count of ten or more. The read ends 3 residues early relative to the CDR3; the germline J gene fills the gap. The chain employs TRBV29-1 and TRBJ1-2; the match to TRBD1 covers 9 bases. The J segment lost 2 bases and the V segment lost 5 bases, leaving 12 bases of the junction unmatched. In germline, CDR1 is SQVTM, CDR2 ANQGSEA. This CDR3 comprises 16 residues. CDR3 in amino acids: CSVPLEGGTGNYGYTF. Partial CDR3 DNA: TGCAGCGTTCCCCTAGAGGGGGGGACAGGGAACTATGGC.

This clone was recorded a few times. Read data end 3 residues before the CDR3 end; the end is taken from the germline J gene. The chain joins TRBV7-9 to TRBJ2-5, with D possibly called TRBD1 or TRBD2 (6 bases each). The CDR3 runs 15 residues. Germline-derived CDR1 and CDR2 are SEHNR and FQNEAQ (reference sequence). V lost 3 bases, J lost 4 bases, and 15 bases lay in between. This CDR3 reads CASSFGSTGLETQYF. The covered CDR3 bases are TGTGCCAGCAGCTTCGGGAGTACAGGGTTAGAGACC. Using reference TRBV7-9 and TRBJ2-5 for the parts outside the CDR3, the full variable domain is DTGVSQNPRHKITKRGQNVTFRCDPISEHNRLYWYRQTLGQGPEFLTYFQNEAQLEKSRLLSDRFSAERPKGSFSTLEIQRTEQGDSAMYLCASSFGSTGLETQYFGPGTRLLVL.

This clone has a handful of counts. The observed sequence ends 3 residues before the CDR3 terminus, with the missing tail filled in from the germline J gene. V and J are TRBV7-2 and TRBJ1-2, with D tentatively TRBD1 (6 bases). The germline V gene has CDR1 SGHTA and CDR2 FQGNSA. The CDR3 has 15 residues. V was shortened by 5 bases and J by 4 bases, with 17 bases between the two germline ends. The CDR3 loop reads CASSRGGQGTYGYTF. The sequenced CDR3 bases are TGTGCCAGCAGCCGCGGGGGGCAGGGAACCTATGGC.